These T cell receptor beta chains were read from a single sample in a study of CD8 T cells in ankylosing spondylitis. TCRdb redid the calling of the 5' RACE reads with MiXCR, one entry per CDR3 protein. The sample consists of about 540,000 distinct CDR3 sequences, roughly 13% of them appearing once. Input material: blood, either unsorted or a sorted T cell fraction (not recorded which). Receptors were obtained from a male donor with ankylosing spondylitis. Both conserved end residues are part of each CDR3. The D gene is left open where the match is weak. Only some rows state a clone size, as once, few, many or a class for expanded clones.

clone_size: few; d_call: NA; cdr3_length: 14; j_call: TRBJ2-5; v_call: TRBV4-2; cdr3_nt: TGTGCCAGCAGCCGTGGACTGTCCCCAGAGACCCAGTACTTC; cdr3_aa: CASSRGLSPETQYF
clone_size: few; d_call: TRBD2; cdr3_length: 16; j_call: TRBJ2-1; v_call: TRBV7-9; cdr3_nt: TGTGCCAGCAGCCGCCGGGGAGTAGCGGGATACAATGAGCAGTTCTTC; cdr3_aa: CASSRRGVAGYNEQFF
clone_size: few; d_call: TRBD1; cdr3_length: 16; j_call: TRBJ1-4; v_call: TRBV29-1; cdr3_nt: TGCAGCGTTGTTGGTGGGACAGGGAACTCTAATGAAAAACTGTTTTTT; cdr3_aa: CSVVGGTGNSNEKLFF
clone_size: NA; d_call: NA; cdr3_length: 15; j_call: TRBJ2-2; v_call: TRBV29-1; cdr3_nt: TGCAGCGTTGGGGGACCCCAGCGACACACCGGGGAGCTGTTTTTT; cdr3_aa: CSVGGPQRHTGELFF
clone_size: few; d_call: TRBD1; cdr3_length: 13; j_call: TRBJ1-2; v_call: TRBV27; cdr3_nt: TGTGCCAGCAGTTCCGGGACAGTAAGCGGCTACACCTTC; cdr3_aa: CASSSGTVSGYTF
clone_size: few; d_call: TRBD1; cdr3_length: 19; j_call: TRBJ1-5; v_call: TRBV19; cdr3_nt: TGTGCCAGTAGTATTCTGAAGGGGACAGGGGTCCTTAGCAATCAGCCCCAGCATTTT; cdr3_aa: CASSILKGTGVLSNQPQHF
clone_size: few; d_call: NA; cdr3_length: 15; j_call: TRBJ2-3; v_call: TRBV20-1; cdr3_nt: TGCAGTGCTAGAGATTATGGCGGGAGCACAGATACGCAGTATTTT; cdr3_aa: CSARDYGGSTDTQYF
clone_size: few; d_call: NA; cdr3_length: 11; j_call: TRBJ1-1; v_call: TRBV7-9; cdr3_nt: TGTGCCAGCAGCCTTCATTCTGAAGCTTTCTTT; cdr3_aa: CASSLHSEAFF
clone_size: NA; d_call: NA; cdr3_length: 17; j_call: TRBJ2-1; v_call: TRBV7-8; cdr3_nt: TGTGCCAGCAGCTTAGGGCAGGGTTCATGGCTCTACAATGAGCAGTTCTTC; cdr3_aa: CASSLGQGSWLYNEQFF
clone_size: many; d_call: NA; cdr3_length: 17; j_call: TRBJ1-6; v_call: TRBV12-3/TRBV12-4; cdr3_nt: TGTGCCAGCAACCTCGTGGACGGGAGGGTCTATAATTCACCCCTCCACTTT; cdr3_aa: CASNLVDGRVYNSPLHF
clone_size: many; d_call: TRBD1; cdr3_length: 15; j_call: TRBJ2-1; v_call: TRBV3-1; cdr3_nt: TGTGCCAGCAATTTCCTATCCGGACAGGGGTCGTCACAGTTCTTC; cdr3_aa: CASNFLSGQGSSQFF
clone_size: NA; d_call: NA; cdr3_length: 16; j_call: TRBJ2-1; v_call: TRBV15; cdr3_nt: TGTGCCACCAGCAGGTTGTACGGAGTAGACTACAATGAGCAGTTCTTC; cdr3_aa: CATSRLYGVDYNEQFF
clone_size: NA; d_call: NA; cdr3_length: 14; j_call: TRBJ2-5; v_call: TRBV2; cdr3_nt: TGTGCCAGCAGTGGCCCTCTAGGTAGAGAGACCCAGTACTTC; cdr3_aa: CASSGPLGRETQYF
clone_size: few; d_call: NA; cdr3_length: 16; j_call: TRBJ1-3; v_call: TRBV18; cdr3_nt: TGTGCCAGCTCACCAACACAGGCCGCCTCTGGAAACACCATATATTTT; cdr3_aa: CASSPTQAASGNTIYF